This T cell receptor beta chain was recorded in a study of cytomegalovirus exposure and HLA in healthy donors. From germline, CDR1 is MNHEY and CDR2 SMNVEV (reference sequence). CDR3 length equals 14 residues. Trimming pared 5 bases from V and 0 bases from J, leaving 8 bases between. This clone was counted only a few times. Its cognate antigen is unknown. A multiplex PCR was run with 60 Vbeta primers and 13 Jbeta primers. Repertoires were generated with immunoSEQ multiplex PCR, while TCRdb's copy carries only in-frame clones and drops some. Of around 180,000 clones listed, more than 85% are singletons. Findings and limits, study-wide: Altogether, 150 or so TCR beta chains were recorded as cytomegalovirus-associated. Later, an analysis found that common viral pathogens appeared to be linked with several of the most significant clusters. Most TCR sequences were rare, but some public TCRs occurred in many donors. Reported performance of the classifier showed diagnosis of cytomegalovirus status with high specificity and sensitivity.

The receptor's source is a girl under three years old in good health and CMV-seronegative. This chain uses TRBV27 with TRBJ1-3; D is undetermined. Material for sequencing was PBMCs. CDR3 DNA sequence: TGTGCCAGCAGTCCCCCGGGCTCTGGAAACACCATATATTTT. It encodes CASSPPGSGNTIYF.